One and the same sample provided the 3 T cell receptor beta chains below, sequenced in a study of blood T cells in healthy people across ages. With a J-beta primer mix and a sample-barcoded 5' primer, a second PCR ran about 6 to 11 cycles. TCRdb used MiXCR to reprocess the 5' RACE reads, holding one entry per CDR3 protein. The sample has about 290,000 distinct CDR3 sequences, roughly a quarter seen once. The sequenced sample was blood. The receptors shown here come from a woman in her 70s in good health.

The chain recombines TRBV28 with TRBJ1-4, with D possibly being TRBD1 (5 bases). Trimming took off 7 bases at V and 3 bases at J, with 12 bases between the two ends. Germline V gene data show CDR1 as MDHEN and CDR2 as SYDVKM. There are 14 residues in the CDR3. For the CDR3, the DNA is TGTGCCAGCAAAGGGGCGTCGGCTAATGAAAAACTGTTTTTT. Its protein product is CASKGASANEKLFF.

This clonotype showed up many times. Here the CDR3 reads CASSLGDSGRTPSYEQYF. The CDR3 DNA follows: TGCGCCAGCAGCTTGGGGGATAGCGGGAGGACCCCCTCCTACGAGCAGTACTTC. The V and J genes are TRBV5-1 and TRBJ2-7; TRBD2 agrees at 10 bases. The J segment lost 0 bases and the V segment lost 0 bases, leaving 9 bases of the junction unmatched. Germline lookup yields CDR1 SGHRS and CDR2 YFSETQ. The CDR3 has 18 amino acids.

The gene calls are TRBV11-2 and TRBJ2-1; no firm D call. The V end lost 4 bases, the J end lost 1 base, and 5 bases lay between the germline ends. CDR1 is SGHAT, CDR2 FQNNGV, per germline. The CDR3 consists of 13 residues. The CDR3 spells CASSSESYNEQFF. The CDR3 DNA follows: TGTGCCAGCAGCTCTGAGTCCTACAATGAGCAGTTCTTC.